The present T cell receptor (beta chain) was sequenced within a study of T-cell memory formation after mild COVID-19. About this clonotype itself: Its specificity is unknown.

Trimming stripped 2 bases from V and 5 bases from J, with 10 bases between. This CDR3 has 13 amino acids. Germline V lookup: CDR1 SGHRS, CDR2 YFSETQ. Study results and limitations: Researchers report contracting CD4+ clones mostly in CM and EM, with CD8+ clones in EMRA. Cross-reactive memory appears to have joined, as suggested by some responding clones showing up in pre-infection memory.

TCRdb used MiXCR to reprocess the 5' RACE reads, holding one entry per CDR3 protein. Of roughly 70,000 distinct CDR3 sequences listed, approximately 15% are singletons. This chain links TRBV5-1 with TRBJ2-5; the D gene is possibly TRBD2 (6 bases). Sequences were obtained from PBMCs or a T cell subset sorted from them (not recorded which). This clonotype was obtained from an adult woman who had mild COVID-19 (a few samples of this study predate the infection). Cell type and time point are not known. The CDR3 region has the DNA TGCGCCAGCAGCTTACCGGGAGACGAGACCCAGTACTTC. The encoded protein is CASSLPGDETQYF.